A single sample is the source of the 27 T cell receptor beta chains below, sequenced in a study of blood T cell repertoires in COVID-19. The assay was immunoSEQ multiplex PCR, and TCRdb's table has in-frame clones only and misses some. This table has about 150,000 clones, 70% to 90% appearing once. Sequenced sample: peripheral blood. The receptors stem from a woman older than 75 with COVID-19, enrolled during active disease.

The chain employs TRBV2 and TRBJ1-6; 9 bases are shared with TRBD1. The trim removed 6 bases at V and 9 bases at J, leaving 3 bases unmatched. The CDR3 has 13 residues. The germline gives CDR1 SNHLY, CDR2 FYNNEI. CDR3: CASRETGGSPLHF. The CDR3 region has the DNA TGTGCCAGCAGGGAGACAGGGGGTTCACCCCTCCACTTT.

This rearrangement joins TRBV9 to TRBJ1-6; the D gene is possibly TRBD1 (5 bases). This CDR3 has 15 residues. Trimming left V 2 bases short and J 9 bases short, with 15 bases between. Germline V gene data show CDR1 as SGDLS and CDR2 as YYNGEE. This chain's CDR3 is CASSVSGLQGSPLHF. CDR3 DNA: TGTGCCAGCAGCGTTTCTGGGTTGCAGGGTTCACCCCTCCACTTT.

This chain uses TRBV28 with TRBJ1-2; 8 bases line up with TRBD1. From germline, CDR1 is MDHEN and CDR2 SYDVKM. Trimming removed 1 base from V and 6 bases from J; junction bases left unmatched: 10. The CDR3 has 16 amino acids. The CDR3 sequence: CASSLLYKQGAHGYTF. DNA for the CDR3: TGTGCCAGCAGTTTATTATATAAGCAGGGGGCGCATGGCTACACCTTC.

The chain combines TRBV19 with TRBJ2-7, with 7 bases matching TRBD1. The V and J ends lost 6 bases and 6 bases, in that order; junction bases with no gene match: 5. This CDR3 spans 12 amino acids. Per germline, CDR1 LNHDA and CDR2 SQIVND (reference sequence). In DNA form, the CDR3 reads TGTGCCAGTAGAGGACAGGCGAGCGAGCAGTACTTC. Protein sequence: CASRGQASEQYF. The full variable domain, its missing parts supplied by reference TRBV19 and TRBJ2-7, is DGGITQSPKYLFRKEGQNVTLSCEQNLNHDAMYWYRQDPGQGLRLIYYSQIVNDFQKGDIAEGYSVSREKKESFPLTVTSAQKNPTAFYLCASRGQASEQYFGPGTRLTVT.

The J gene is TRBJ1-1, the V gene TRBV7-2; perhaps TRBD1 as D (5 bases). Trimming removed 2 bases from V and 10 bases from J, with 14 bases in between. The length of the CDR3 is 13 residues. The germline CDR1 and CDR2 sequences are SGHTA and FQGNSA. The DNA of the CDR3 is TGTGCCAGCAGCTTAAGTCCGGTGGGGGGAGCTTTCTTT. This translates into CASSLSPVGGAFF.

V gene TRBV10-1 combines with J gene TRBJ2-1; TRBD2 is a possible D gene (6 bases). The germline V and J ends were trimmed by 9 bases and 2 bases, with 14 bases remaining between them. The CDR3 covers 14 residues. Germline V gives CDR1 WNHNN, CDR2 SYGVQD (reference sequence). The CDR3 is CASLSGSPYNEQFF. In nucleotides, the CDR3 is TGCGCCAGTTTGTCCGGGAGTCCCTACAATGAGCAGTTCTTC.

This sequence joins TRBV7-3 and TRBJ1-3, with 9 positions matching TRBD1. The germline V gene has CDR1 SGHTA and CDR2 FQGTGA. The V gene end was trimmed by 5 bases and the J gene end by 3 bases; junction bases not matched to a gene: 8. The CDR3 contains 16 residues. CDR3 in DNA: TGTGCCAGCAGCCCCATCCGGGACAGGGATGGAAACACCATATATTTT. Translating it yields CASSPIRDRDGNTIYF.

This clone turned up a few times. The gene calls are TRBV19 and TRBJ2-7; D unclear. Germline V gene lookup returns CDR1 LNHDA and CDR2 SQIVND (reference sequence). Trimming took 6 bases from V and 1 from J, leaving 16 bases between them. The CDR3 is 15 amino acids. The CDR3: CASSVERGFSYEQYF. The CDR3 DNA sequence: TGTGCCAGTAGCGTTGAGAGAGGATTTTCCTACGAGCAGTACTTC.

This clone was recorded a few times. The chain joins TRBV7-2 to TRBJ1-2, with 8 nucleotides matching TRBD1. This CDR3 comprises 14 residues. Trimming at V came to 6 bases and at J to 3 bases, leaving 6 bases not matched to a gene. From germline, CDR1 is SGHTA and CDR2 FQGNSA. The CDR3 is CASSSVTGDYGYTF. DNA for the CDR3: TGTGCCAGCAGTTCAGTGACAGGGGACTATGGCTACACCTTC.

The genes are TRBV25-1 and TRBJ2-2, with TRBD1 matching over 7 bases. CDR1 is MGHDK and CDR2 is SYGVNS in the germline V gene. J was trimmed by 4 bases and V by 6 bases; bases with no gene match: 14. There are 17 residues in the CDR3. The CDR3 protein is CASRKYPDRAPTGELFF. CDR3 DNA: TGTGCCAGCAGAAAGTACCCTGACAGGGCGCCCACCGGGGAGCTGTTTTTT.

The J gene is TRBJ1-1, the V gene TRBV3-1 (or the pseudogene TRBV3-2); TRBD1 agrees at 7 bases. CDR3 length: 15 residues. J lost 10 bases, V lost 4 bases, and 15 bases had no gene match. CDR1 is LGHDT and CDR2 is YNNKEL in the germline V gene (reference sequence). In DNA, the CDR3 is TGTGCCAGCAGCCCGGCCGGGACAGTTTTGCGTGGAGCTTTCTTT. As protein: CASSPAGTVLRGAFF.

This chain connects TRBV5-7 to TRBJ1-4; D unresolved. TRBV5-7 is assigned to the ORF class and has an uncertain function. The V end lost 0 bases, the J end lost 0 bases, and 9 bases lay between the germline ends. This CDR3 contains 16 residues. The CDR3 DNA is TGTGCCAGCAGCTTGGCCTTGGGAGCAACTAATGAAAAACTGTTTTTT. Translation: CASSLALGATNEKLFF.

CDR3 sequence: CASSQPQGSEQYF. In nucleotides, the CDR3 is TGTGCCAGCAGCCAACCCCAGGGATCCGAGCAGTACTTC. V and J are TRBV3-1 (or the pseudogene TRBV3-2) and TRBJ2-7, with D tentatively TRBD1 (5 bases). Germline V gene sequence: CDR1 LGHDT, CDR2 YNNKEL (reference sequence). CDR3 length equals 13 residues. The V gene lost 2 bases and the J gene lost 6 bases, with 11 bases spanning the gap.

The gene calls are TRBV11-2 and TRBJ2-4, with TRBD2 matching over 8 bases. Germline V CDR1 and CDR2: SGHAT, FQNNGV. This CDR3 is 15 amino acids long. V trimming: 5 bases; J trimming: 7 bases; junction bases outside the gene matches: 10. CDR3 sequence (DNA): TGTGCCAGCAGCCCGGGGGGGCCAGGGATCAACATTCAGTACTTC. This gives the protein CASSPGGPGINIQYF.

The CDR3 sequence: CASSATGGPVSGNTIYF. In DNA, the CDR3 is TGTGCCAGCAGCGCTACAGGGGGCCCCGTCTCTGGAAACACCATATATTTT. The V gene is TRBV11-2, the J gene TRBJ1-3; TRBD1 matches 9 bases. J gave up 0 bases and V 5 bases, and 8 bases lay outside the gene matches. Germline V gene data show CDR1 as SGHAT and CDR2 as FQNNGV. CDR3 length: 17 residues.

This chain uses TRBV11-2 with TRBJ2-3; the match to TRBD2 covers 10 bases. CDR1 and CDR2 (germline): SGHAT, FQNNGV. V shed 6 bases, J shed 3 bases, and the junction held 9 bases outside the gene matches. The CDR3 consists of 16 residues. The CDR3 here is CASRPPGLADTDTQYF. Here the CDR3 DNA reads TGTGCCAGCAGGCCCCCAGGACTAGCGGATACAGATACGCAGTATTTT.

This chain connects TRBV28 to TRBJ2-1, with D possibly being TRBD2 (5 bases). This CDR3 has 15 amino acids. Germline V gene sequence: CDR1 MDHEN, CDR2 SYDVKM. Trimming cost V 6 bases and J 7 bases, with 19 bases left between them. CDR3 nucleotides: TGTGCCAGCAGCCCTTACCGAGGGTCGACGAATGAGCAGTTCTTC. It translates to CASSPYRGSTNEQFF.

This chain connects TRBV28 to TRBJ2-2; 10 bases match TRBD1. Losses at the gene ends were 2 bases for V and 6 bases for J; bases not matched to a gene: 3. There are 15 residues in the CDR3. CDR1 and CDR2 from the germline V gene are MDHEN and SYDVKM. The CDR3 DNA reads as TGTGCCAGCAGTTTACGTGGGACAGGGGCCGGGGAGCTGTTTTTT. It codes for CASSLRGTGAGELFF.

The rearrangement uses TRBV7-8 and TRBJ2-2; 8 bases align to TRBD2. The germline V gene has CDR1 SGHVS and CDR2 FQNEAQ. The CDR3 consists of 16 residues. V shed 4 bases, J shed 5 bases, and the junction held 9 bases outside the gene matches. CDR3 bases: TGTGCCAGCAGCTACTCGGGGGGGCGAGTAACCGGGGAGCTGTTTTTT. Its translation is CASSYSGGRVTGELFF.

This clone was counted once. The CDR3 is CASSLQGRNTEAFF. CDR3 DNA: TGTGCCAGCAGCTTACAGGGTCGTAACACTGAAGCTTTCTTT. This chain uses TRBV11-2 with TRBJ1-1, with a weak D call TRBD1 (5 bases). The CDR3 extends over 14 amino acids. The V end lost 2 bases, the J end lost 2 bases, and 9 bases lay between the germline ends. Germline V gene data show CDR1 as SGHAT and CDR2 as FQNNGV. The variable domain in full, completed from reference TRBV11-2 and TRBJ1-1, reads EAGVAQSPRYKIIEKRQSVAFWCNPISGHATLYWYQQILGQGPKLLIQFQNNGVVDDSQLPKDRFSAERLKGVDSTLKIQPAKLEDSAVYLCASSLQGRNTEAFFGQGTRLTVV.

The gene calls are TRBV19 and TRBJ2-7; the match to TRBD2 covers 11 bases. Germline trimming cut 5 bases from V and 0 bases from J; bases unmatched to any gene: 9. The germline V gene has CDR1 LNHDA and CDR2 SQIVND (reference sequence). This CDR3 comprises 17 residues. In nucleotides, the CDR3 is TGTGCCAGTAGTGGGGGACGACTAGCGGGAAGCTCCTACGAGCAGTACTTC. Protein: CASSGGRLAGSSYEQYF.

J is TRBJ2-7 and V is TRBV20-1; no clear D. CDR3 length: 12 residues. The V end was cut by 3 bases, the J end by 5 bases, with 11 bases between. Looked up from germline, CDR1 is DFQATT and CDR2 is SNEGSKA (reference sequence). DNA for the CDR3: TGCAGTGCTAGTGGCAGGTGGGACGAGCAGTACTTC. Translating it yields CSASGRWDEQYF.

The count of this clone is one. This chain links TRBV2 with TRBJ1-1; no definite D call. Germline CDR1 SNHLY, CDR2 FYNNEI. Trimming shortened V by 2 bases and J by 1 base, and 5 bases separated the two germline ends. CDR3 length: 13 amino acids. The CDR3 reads CASSELSNTEAFF. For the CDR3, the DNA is TGTGCCAGCAGTGAACTCTCGAACACTGAAGCTTTCTTT.

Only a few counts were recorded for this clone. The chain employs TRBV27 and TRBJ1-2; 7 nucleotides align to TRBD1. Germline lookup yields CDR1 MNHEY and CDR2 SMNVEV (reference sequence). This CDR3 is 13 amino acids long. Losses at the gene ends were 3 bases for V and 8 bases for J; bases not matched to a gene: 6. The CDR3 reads CASSFQGDGGYTF. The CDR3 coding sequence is TGTGCCAGCAGTTTTCAGGGGGATGGGGGCTACACCTTC.

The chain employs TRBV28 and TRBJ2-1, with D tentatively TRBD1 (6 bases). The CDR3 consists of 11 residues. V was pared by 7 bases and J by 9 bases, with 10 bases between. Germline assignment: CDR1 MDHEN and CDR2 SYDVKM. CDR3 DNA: TGTGCCAGCATCCGCAGGGGTGAGCAGTTCTTC. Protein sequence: CASIRRGEQFF.

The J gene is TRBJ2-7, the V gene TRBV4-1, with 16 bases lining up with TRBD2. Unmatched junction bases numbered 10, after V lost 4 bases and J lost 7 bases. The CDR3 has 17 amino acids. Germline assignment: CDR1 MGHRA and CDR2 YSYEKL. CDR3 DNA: TGCGCCAGCAGCCCGGGACTAGCGGGAGGGTATCCCGGGGAGCAGTACTTC. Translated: CASSPGLAGGYPGEQYF.

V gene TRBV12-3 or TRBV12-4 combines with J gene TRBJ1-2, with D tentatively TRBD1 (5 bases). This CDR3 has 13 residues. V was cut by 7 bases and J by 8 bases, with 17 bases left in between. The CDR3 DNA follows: TGTGCCAGCAATATCCAGGGAGGGGACGGCTACACCTTC. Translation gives CASNIQGGDGYTF.